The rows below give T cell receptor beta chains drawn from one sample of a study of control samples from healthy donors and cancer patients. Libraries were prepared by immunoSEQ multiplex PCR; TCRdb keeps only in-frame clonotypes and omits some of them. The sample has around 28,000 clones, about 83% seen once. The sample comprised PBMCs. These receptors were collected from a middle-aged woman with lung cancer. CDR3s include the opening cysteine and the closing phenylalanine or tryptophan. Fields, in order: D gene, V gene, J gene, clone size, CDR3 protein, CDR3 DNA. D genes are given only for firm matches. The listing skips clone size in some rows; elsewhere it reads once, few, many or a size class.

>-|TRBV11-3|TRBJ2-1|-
CASSLNRYNEQFF
TGTGCCAGCAGCTTAAACCGATACAATGAGCAGTTCTTC
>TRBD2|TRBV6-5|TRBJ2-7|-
CASSSALAGESYEQYF
TGTGCCAGCAGTTCCGCCCTAGCGGGGGAGTCCTACGAGCAGTACTTC
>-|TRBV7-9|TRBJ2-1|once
CASSRRDGYNEQFF
TGTGCCAGCAGCCGCCGGGACGGCTACAATGAGCAGTTCTTC
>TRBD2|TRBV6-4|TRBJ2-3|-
CASSDSSSGGGTDTQYF
TGTGCCAGCAGTGACTCGTCTAGCGGGGGCGGGACAGATACGCAGTATTTT
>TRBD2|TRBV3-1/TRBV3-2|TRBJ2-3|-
CASSVGTSGGTDTQYF
TGTGCCAGCAGCGTCGGGACTAGCGGGGGGACAGATACGCAGTATTTT
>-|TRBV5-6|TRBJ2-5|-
CASTPWREAVRKTQYF
TGTGCCAGCACCCCTTGGCGGGAAGCGGTGAGGAAGACCCAGTACTTC
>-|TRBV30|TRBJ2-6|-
CAWRGLNSGANVLTF
TGTGCCTGGAGGGGACTGAACTCTGGGGCCAACGTCCTGACTTTC
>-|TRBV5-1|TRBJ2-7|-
CASSAGQGVNEQYF
TGCGCCAGCTCGGCGGGCCAGGGAGTCAACGAGCAGTACTTC
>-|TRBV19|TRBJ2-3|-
CATSWGGRTDTQYF
TGTGCCACTTCATGGGGGGGGCGCACAGATACGCAGTATTTT
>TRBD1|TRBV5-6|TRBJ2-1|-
CASSLGANRGHFF
TGTGCCAGCAGCTTGGGAGCGAACAGGGGGCATTTCTTC
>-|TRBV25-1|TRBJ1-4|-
CASSESRTSANEKLFF
TGTGCCAGCAGTGAATCCCGGACAAGTGCTAATGAAAAACTGTTTTTT
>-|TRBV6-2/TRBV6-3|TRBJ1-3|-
CASSTASGNTIYF
TGTGCCAGCAGTACGGCCTCTGGAAACACCATATATTTT
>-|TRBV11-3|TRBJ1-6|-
CASSLDPGRKSPLHF
TGTGCCAGCAGCTTAGACCCGGGGCGAAAATCACCCCTCCACTTT
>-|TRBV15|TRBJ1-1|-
CATSRDLVANTEAFF
TGTGCCACCAGCAGAGATCTTGTGGCGAACACTGAAGCTTTCTTT
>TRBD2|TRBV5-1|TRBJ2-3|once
CASRSASGDTDTQYF
TGCGCCAGTCGGTCGGCTAGCGGGGACACAGATACGCAGTATTTT
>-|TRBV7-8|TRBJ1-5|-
CASSPLFGRSEIGREQPQHF
TGTGCCAGCAGCCCCCTCTTTGGAAGATCAGAAATAGGTCGGGAGCAGCCCCAGCATTTT
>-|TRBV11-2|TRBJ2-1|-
CASSPYAGAGNEQFF
TGTGCCAGCAGCCCCTACGCGGGGGCCGGAAATGAGCAGTTCTTC
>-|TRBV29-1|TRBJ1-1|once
CSVTTVAGNTEAFF
TGCAGCGTGACGACAGTTGCAGGGAACACTGAAGCTTTCTTT
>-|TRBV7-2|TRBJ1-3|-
CASSLAGGAGNTIYF
TGTGCCAGCAGCTTAGCGGGAGGAGCTGGAAACACCATATATTTT
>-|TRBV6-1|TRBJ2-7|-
CASSEDPVAAEQYF
TGTGCCAGCAGTGAAGACCCTGTTGCAGCTGAGCAGTACTTC
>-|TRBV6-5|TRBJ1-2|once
CASTPRWGSNYGYTF
TGTGCCAGCACCCCTAGGTGGGGCAGCAACTATGGCTACACCTTC
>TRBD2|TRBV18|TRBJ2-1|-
CASSPLASGASYNEQFF
TGTGCCAGCTCACCGCTCGCTAGCGGGGCCTCCTACAATGAGCAGTTCTTC
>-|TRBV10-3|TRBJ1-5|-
CAISERQNNQPQHF
TGTGCCATCAGTGAGCGGCAGAACAATCAGCCCCAGCATTTT
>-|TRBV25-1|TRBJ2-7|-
CASSDVRSAGGSYEQYF
TGTGCCAGCAGTGACGTCCGGTCAGCCGGGGGCTCCTACGAGCAGTACTTC
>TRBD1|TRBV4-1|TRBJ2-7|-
CASSRLSGTGDYGEQYF
TGCGCCAGCAGCCGCCTCTCCGGGACAGGAGATTATGGCGAGCAGTACTTC
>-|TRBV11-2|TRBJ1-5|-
CASSQGLGQPQHF
TGTGCCAGCAGCCAGGGGCTGGGTCAGCCCCAGCATTTT
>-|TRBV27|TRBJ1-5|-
CASSFTPGANQPQHF
TGTGCCAGCAGTTTCACCCCAGGAGCGAATCAGCCCCAGCATTTT
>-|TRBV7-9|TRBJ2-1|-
CASSSTIPSYNEQFF
TGTGCCAGCAGCTCCACGATACCGTCCTACAATGAGCAGTTCTTC
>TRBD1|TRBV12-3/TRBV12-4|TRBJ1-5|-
CASSLTGSQPQHF
TGTGCCAGCAGCCTGACAGGGAGTCAGCCCCAGCATTTT
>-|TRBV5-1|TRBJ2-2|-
CASSLGGWATGELFF
TGCGCCAGCAGCCTAGGTGGATGGGCCACCGGGGAGCTGTTTTTT
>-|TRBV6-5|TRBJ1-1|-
CASIRGPEAFF
TGTGCCAGCATTAGGGGCCCTGAAGCTTTCTTT
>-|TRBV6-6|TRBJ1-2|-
CASTIDSNYGYTF
TGTGCCAGCACCATCGACAGTAACTATGGCTACACCTTC
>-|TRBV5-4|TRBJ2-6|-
CASSPGGPGANVLTF
TGTGCCAGCAGCCCGGGGGGCCCTGGGGCCAACGTCCTGACTTTC
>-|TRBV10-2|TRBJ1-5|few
CASSETGSGQPQHF
TGCGCCAGCAGTGAGACAGGAAGCGGTCAGCCCCAGCATTTT
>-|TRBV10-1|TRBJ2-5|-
CATRPDGHGAQYF
TGCGCCACCAGACCCGACGGCCACGGCGCCCAGTACTTC
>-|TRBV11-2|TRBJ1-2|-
CASSLGGYGYTF
TGTGCCAGCAGCTTAGGGGGGTATGGCTACACCTTC
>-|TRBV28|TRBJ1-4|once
CASASGGGLREKLFF
TGTGCCAGCGCATCTGGGGGGGGCTTGCGTGAAAAACTGTTTTTT
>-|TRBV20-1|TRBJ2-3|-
CSASPASGDTQYF
TGCAGTGCTAGTCCGGCTTCCGGAGATACGCAGTATTTT
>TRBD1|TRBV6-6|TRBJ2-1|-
CASRPGQINEQFF
TGTGCCAGCAGACCGGGACAGATCAATGAGCAGTTCTTC
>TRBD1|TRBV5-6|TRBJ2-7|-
CASSPDRGAYEQYF
TGTGCCAGCAGCCCGGACAGGGGGGCCTACGAGCAGTACTTC
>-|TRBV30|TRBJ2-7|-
CAWSHTLGGDYEQYF
TGTGCCTGGAGTCACACCCTAGGGGGGGACTACGAGCAGTACTTC
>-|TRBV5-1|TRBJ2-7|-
CASSLEGNFYEQYF
TGCGCCAGCAGCTTGGAAGGGAATTTCTACGAGCAGTACTTC
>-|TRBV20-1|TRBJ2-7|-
CSARIGVEQYF
TGCAGTGCTAGAATAGGGGTCGAGCAGTACTTC